The present TCR beta chain was sequenced within a study of T-cell reconstitution after alpha-beta-depleted transplantation in children. This clonotype was counted a few times. Construction of the TCRbeta library involved unique molecular identifiers. TCRdb redid the calling of the PCR reads with MiXCR, one entry per CDR3 protein. The sample has around 530,000 distinct CDR3 sequences; about 30% are singletons. The length of the CDR3 is 15 residues. Germline CDR1 is MNHEY and CDR2 is SVGAGI. V was clipped by 2 bases and J by 10 bases, with 18 bases between them. The chain carries TRBV6-5 and TRBJ2-1, with a tentative D call TRBD2 (6 bases). The sample was PBMCs from the stem cell graft donor, taken from the stem cell graft. This sequence originates from a human donor who donated a stem cell graft to a child with aplastic anemia. The CDR3 DNA reads TGTGCCAGCAGTTACGGGGGGAGTCGATCGGGGGAGCAGTTCTTC. Its translation is CASSYGGSRSGEQFF.